This TCR beta chain was recovered during a study of T cell responses to AZD1222 COVID-19 vaccine. Only in-frame clones appear in the TCRdb table, and some are missing; sequencing was by immunoSEQ multiplex PCR. The data contain approximately 150,000 clones, around 93% of them singletons. With 0 bases removed from V and 4 bases from J, the gap between germline ends came to 12 bases. The length of the CDR3 is 15 residues. Germline values: CDR1 LGHNT, CDR2 FRNRAP. V usage is TRBV12-5 and J usage is TRBJ1-1; D unclear. This material consisted of peripheral blood, taken 28 days after the second AZD1222 dose. The sequence derives from an adult who received the AZD1222 COVID-19 vaccine. This CDR3 is CASGLVTGWGTEAFF. The DNA for the CDR3 is TGTGCTAGTGGTTTGGTAACCGGGTGGGGCACTGAAGCTTTCTTT.